The 5 T cell receptor beta chains below come from one sample, sequenced in a study of blood T cells in healthy people across ages. Alongside a J-beta primer mix, a sample-barcoded 5' primer served in a second PCR lasting about 7 to 11 cycles. TCRdb reprocessed the 5' RACE reads via MiXCR and lists one record per CDR3 protein. This sample carries fewer than 900,000 distinct CDR3 sequences, about half of them seen once, and the ten largest clones take roughly 34%. Sequencing was done on a sample of blood. The receptors shown here come from an older woman in good health.

A few counts support this clonotype. The chain links TRBV25-1 to TRBJ1-4, with TRBD1 matching 7 bases. Germline V lookup: CDR1 MGHDK, CDR2 SYGVNS. Losses at the gene ends were 8 bases for V and 5 bases for J; bases not matched to a gene: 8. This CDR3 comprises 14 residues. The CDR3 DNA is TGTGCCAGCTCGCAACCGGGACAGAATGAAAAACTGTTTTTT. Protein: CASSQPGQNEKLFF.

Concerning this clonotype itself: Relative to the germline gene, one junction end is altered; a read error may explain this. The chain joins TRBV9 to TRBJ2-1; D could derive from TRBD1 or TRBD2 (5 bases each). Germline lookup yields CDR1 SGDLS and CDR2 YYNGEE. This CDR3 is built from 17 residues. The CDR3 reads CTSSERDRVWGYNEQFF. DNA of the CDR3: TGTACCAGCAGCGAGAGGGACCGAGTATGGGGTTACAATGAGCAGTTCTTC.

This clonotype was picked up a small number of times. V and J are TRBV7-3 and TRBJ2-6, with D unclear. Germline lookup yields CDR1 SGHTA and CDR2 FQGTGA. This CDR3 is built from 15 residues. Trimming removed 2 bases from V and 2 bases from J, with 7 bases in between. CDR3 region: CASSLQAPGANVLTF. The CDR3 DNA follows: TGTGCCAGCAGCTTACAGGCACCTGGGGCCAACGTCCTGACTTTC.

This clonotype turned up a few times. This chain links TRBV7-2 with TRBJ2-1, with 10 nucleotides matching TRBD1. CDR1 is SGHTA, CDR2 FQGNSA, per germline. The CDR3 runs 16 residues. J gave up 9 bases and V 8 bases, and 16 bases lay outside the gene matches. CDR3 DNA sequence: TGTGCCAGCTTCCGGATCCGGGACAGGGGTTTCAGTGAGCAGTTCTTC. The encoded protein is CASFRIRDRGFSEQFF.

This clonotype appeared a few times. The chain has TRBV29-1 and TRBJ1-6; 10 positions agree with TRBD1. V dropped 7 bases and J dropped 9; count of bases not matched to a gene: 3. Germline loops: CDR1 SQVTM, CDR2 ANQGSEA. The CDR3 is made up of 12 amino acids. The CDR3 region is CSAGTGASPLHF. DNA of the CDR3: TGCAGCGCCGGGACAGGGGCTTCACCCCTCCACTTT.